This note documents a single TCR beta chain sequence. Germline V gene sequence: CDR1 LNHDA, CDR2 SQIVND (reference sequence). This CDR3 has 14 amino acids. J lost 4 bases, V lost 4 bases, and 2 bases had no gene match. This record belongs to a study of blood T cell repertoires in COVID-19. Study summary: Spain, Italy and the United States supplied samples that represented acute and convalescent COVID-19.

As processed by the authors: Amplifying reference gene primers gave estimates of nucleated cell counts. The assay was immunoSEQ multiplex PCR, and TCRdb's table has in-frame clones only and misses some. Clone size and the V and J calls come from that table; the DNA yielded D and trimming. The sample carries some 65,000 clones, around four fifths recorded once. The chain joins TRBV19 to TRBJ1-5, with 9 nucleotides matching TRBD1. Sequenced input: peripheral blood. The sequence came from a human donor in a cohort sampled during active COVID-19. The CDR3 region is CASSTGTGNQPQHF. CDR3 DNA: TGTGCCAGTAGTACCGGGACAGGGAATCAGCCCCAGCATTTT.